Presented here are 9 T cell receptor beta chains from one specimen sequenced in a study of glioma-infiltrating T cells. Using RNA template, CDR3s of TCR alpha and beta were amplified with iRepertoire arm-PCR. TCRdb processed the multiplex PCR reads anew with MiXCR; each CDR3 protein has one entry. Of approximately 120,000 distinct CDR3 sequences in the sample, less than 30% were seen once. The sequencing input was glioma tissue, nonneoplastic brain tissue, or PBMCs (not recorded which). The source of these receptors is a human donor with low-grade glioma or glioblastoma, undergoing nonglioma brain surgery, or in good health (not recorded which).

This chain links TRBV9 with TRBJ1-1, with D tentatively TRBD1 (5 bases). The CDR3 length is 15 residues. Germline lookup yields CDR1 SGDLS and CDR2 YYNGEE. V lost 0 bases to trimming and J lost 5 bases, with 14 bases between them. CDR3 region: CASSVAGRVGTEAFF. CDR3 DNA: TGTGCCAGCAGCGTAGCTGGCAGGGTAGGAACTGAAGCTTTCTTT.

As to this clonotype: A much larger clone lies one base from this, so it may be a read error. V usage is TRBV19 and J usage is TRBJ2-5, with unresolved D. V was clipped by 3 bases and J by 4 bases, with 18 bases between them. This CDR3 is built from 16 residues. Germline CDR1 is LNHDA and CDR2 is SQIVND (reference sequence). CDR3 residues: CASSIRELPPLETQYF. Here the CDR3 DNA reads TGTGCCAGTAGTATTAGAGAACTCCCGCCCCTAGAGACCCAGTACTTC.

This chain connects TRBV19 to TRBJ1-1, with 10 bases matching TRBD1. Trimming removed 1 base from V and 1 base from J; junction bases left unmatched: 3. The CDR3 runs to 16 residues. The germline V gene has CDR1 LNHDA and CDR2 SQIVND (reference sequence). For the CDR3, the DNA is TGTGCCAGTAGTATAGGACAGGGGGCGTGGAACACTGAAGCTTTCTTT. Encoded protein: CASSIGQGAWNTEAFF.

This clonotype was observed at least ten times. The chain has TRBV4-1 and TRBJ2-7; D is possibly TRBD2 (6 bases). The V and J ends lost 3 bases and 2 bases respectively, with 17 bases between them. Germline V CDR1 and CDR2: MGHRA, YSYEKL. The length of the CDR3 is 16 residues. The CDR3: CASSHAFAGRTYEQYF. CDR3 nucleotides: TGCGCCAGCAGCCATGCTTTTGCGGGACGGACCTACGAGCAGTACTTC.

The chain is built from TRBV28 and TRBJ2-5; possibly TRBD1 for D (5 bases). Trimming shortened V by 4 bases and J by 11 bases, and 23 bases separated the two germline ends. Germline V gives CDR1 MDHEN, CDR2 SYDVKM. The CDR3 spans 15 residues. The CDR3 DNA reads as TGTGCCAGCAGTTCTCCGCGACAGTTCCAAGAGATGCAGTACTTC. Translating gives CASSSPRQFQEMQYF.

This clonotype was observed a handful of times. This chain links TRBV19 with TRBJ2-5; TRBD2 aligns across 14 bases. The CDR3 sequence is 17 residues long. Per the germline V gene, CDR1 is LNHDA and CDR2 is SQIVND (reference sequence). V lost 8 bases to trimming and J lost 1 base; unmatched junction nucleotides: 9. The CDR3 DNA sequence: TGTGCCAGTTCCGGGACTAGCGGGAGAGTTTTCCAAGAGACCCAGTACTTC. Residues: CASSGTSGRVFQETQYF.

The chain uses TRBV4-3 and TRBJ2-1; 7 nucleotides agree with TRBD2. There are 14 residues in the CDR3. The V and J ends lost 4 bases and 3 bases, in that order; junction bases with no gene match: 3. The germline gives CDR1 LGHNA, CDR2 YSLEER. In DNA form, the CDR3 reads TGCGCCAGCAGCCGATCTAGCGGCTACAATGAGCAGTTCTTC. It yields the protein CASSRSSGYNEQFF.

This clonotype has a count of ten or more. This chain joins TRBV6-2 or TRBV6-3 and TRBJ2-5, with 8 bases fitting TRBD2. The CDR3 contains 14 residues. Trimming cost V 5 bases and J 0 bases; bases outside gene matches: 2. The germline V gene encodes CDR1 MNHEY and CDR2 SVGEGT. The CDR3 here is CASSAGGDQETQYF. CDR3 DNA: TGTGCCAGCAGTGCCGGGGGGGACCAAGAGACCCAGTACTTC.

This clonotype was picked up many times. V gene TRBV7-2 combines with J gene TRBJ1-5, with D possibly TRBD1 on 6 matching bases. This CDR3 has 15 amino acids. From germline, CDR1 is SGHTA and CDR2 FQGNSA. V was cut by 1 base and J by 6 bases, with 13 bases left in between. The CDR3: CASSLVGQITQPQHF. The CDR3 region has the DNA TGTGCCAGCAGCTTAGTCGGACAGATTACTCAGCCCCAGCATTTT.